What follows are 27 T cell receptor beta chains derived from one specimen sequenced in a study of blood T cells in healthy people across ages. Next came a second PCR, run for about 7 to 12 cycles, which used a sample-barcoded 5' primer along with a J-beta primer mix. TCRdb passed the 5' RACE reads through MiXCR, listing each CDR3 protein once. The sample shows 1.5 million to 2 million distinct CDR3 sequences, 34% of them seen only once. The sample comprised blood. These receptors were taken from a woman in her thirties in good health.

V gene TRBV20-1 combines with J gene TRBJ2-1, with 7 bases lining up with TRBD2. The CDR3 sequence is 18 residues long. Germline trimming cut 2 bases from V and 7 bases from J; bases unmatched to any gene: 20. Per germline, CDR1 DFQATT and CDR2 SNEGSKA (reference sequence). The CDR3 protein is CSARYAVGGGLPGNEQFF. The CDR3 DNA follows: TGCAGTGCTAGATATGCCGTGGGGGGGGGACTCCCGGGGAATGAGCAGTTCTTC.

The chain combines TRBV3-1 with TRBJ2-7; 7 bases line up with TRBD2. The CDR3 sequence is 17 residues long. V shed 2 bases and J 2 bases; nucleotides not matched to a gene: 12. Germline CDR1 LGHDT, CDR2 YNNKEL (reference sequence). The CDR3 DNA is TGTGCCAGCAGCCAAATCGCCGCTGGGGGGGTGGCCTACGAGCAGTACTTC. This sequence encodes CASSQIAAGGVAYEQYF.

The V and J genes are TRBV5-1 and TRBJ1-4, with 8 bases matching TRBD1. The CDR3 runs to 14 residues. V lost 4 bases to trimming and J lost 5 bases; unmatched junction nucleotides: 4. CDR1 is SGHRS and CDR2 is YFSETQ in the germline V gene. This CDR3 is CASSVTGVNEKLFF. CDR3 DNA: TGCGCCAGCAGCGTGACAGGGGTCAATGAAAAACTGTTTTTT.

V is TRBV10-1 and J is TRBJ2-5, with 7 bases lining up with TRBD2. Germline V gene lookup returns CDR1 WNHNN and CDR2 SYGVQD (reference sequence). This CDR3 contains 16 residues. Germline trimming cut 0 bases from V and 2 bases from J; bases unmatched to any gene: 6. CDR3 in DNA: TGCGCCAGCAGTGAGTCGATGTCGGGGGGTCAAGAGACCCAGTACTTC. Translated: CASSESMSGGQETQYF.

The rearrangement joins TRBV27 to TRBJ2-2; 7 positions match TRBD1. The CDR3 length is 14 residues. Per the germline V gene, CDR1 is MNHEY and CDR2 is SMNVEV (reference sequence). V shed 5 bases, J shed 6 bases, and the junction held 6 bases outside the gene matches. The CDR3 here is CASSTDRAAGELFF. The CDR3, as DNA: TGTGCCAGCAGTACCGACAGGGCGGCCGGGGAGCTGTTTTTT.

This clonotype occurred a few times. This rearrangement joins TRBV20-1 to TRBJ2-1; D uncertain. This CDR3 is 14 amino acids long. Trimming pared 1 base from V and 2 bases from J, leaving 9 bases between. Germline V CDR1 and CDR2: DFQATT, SNEGSKA (reference sequence). The DNA for the CDR3 is TGCAGTGCTAGAGCCGGACGGGCCTACAATGAGCAGTTCTTC. Its protein is CSARAGRAYNEQFF.

This clonotype showed up just a few times. The chain joins TRBV27 to TRBJ1-2; D may be TRBD1 (5 bases). The CDR3 runs to 12 residues. With 6 bases removed from V and 7 bases from J, the gap between germline ends came to 12 bases. Germline-derived CDR1 and CDR2 are MNHEY and SMNVEV (reference sequence). The CDR3 sequence is CASRGTWGGYTF. The CDR3, as DNA: TGTGCCAGCAGGGGGACTTGGGGTGGCTACACCTTC.

Comments on this clonotype: This could be a read error, since a much larger clone is one nucleotide away. The chain uses TRBV6-1 and TRBJ2-1; 10 bases line up with TRBD2. Germline CDR1 MNHNS, CDR2 SASEGT. The CDR3 totals 14 residues. V shed 6 bases, J shed 2 bases, and the junction held 1 base outside the gene matches. CDR3 DNA sequence: TGTGCCAGCAGAAGCGGGGGGGCCTACAATGAGCAGTTCTTC. Protein product: CASRSGGAYNEQFF.

This clonotype occurred a few times. V usage is TRBV29-1 and J usage is TRBJ2-1; no definite D call. Trimming pared 1 base from V and 0 bases from J, leaving 16 bases between. CDR1 is SQVTM, CDR2 ANQGSEA, per germline. This CDR3 spans 17 amino acids. The CDR3 protein is CSVEGVRLASSYNEQFF. DNA for the CDR3: TGCAGCGTTGAAGGGGTCCGGCTCGCAAGCTCCTACAATGAGCAGTTCTTC.

The rearrangement uses TRBV6-2 or TRBV6-3 and TRBJ1-5; 12 bases line up with TRBD1. From germline, CDR1 is MNHEY and CDR2 SVGEGT. The CDR3 has 15 residues. After removal of 7 bases from V and 5 bases from J, the junction contained 6 bases not matched to a gene. CDR3 amino acids: CASTPRDRGHQPQHF. The CDR3 coding sequence is TGTGCCAGCACCCCTCGGGACAGGGGGCATCAGCCCCAGCATTTT.

Concerning this clonotype: At one boundary the junction diverges from the germline segment, which might be a read error. The chain employs TRBV9 and TRBJ2-3; 7 bases map to TRBD1. The CDR3 runs 15 residues. Looked up from germline, CDR1 is SGDLS and CDR2 is YYNGEE. CDR3 sequence: CASSVLGQRIDTQYF. The CDR3 DNA reads TGCGCCAGCAGCGTATTGGGACAGAGGATAGATACGCAGTATTTT.

The gene calls are TRBV5-5 and TRBJ2-2; D perhaps matches TRBD1 (6 bases). Between the trimmed V and J ends, which lost 2 bases and 3 bases, there was a span of 11 bases. CDR3 length: 15 amino acids. The germline V gene encodes CDR1 SGHKS and CDR2 YYEKEE (reference sequence). CDR3 sequence (DNA): TGTGCCAGCAGCTTCGGGACACCTCACACCGGGGAGCTGTTTTTT. Its translation: CASSFGTPHTGELFF.

V is TRBV4-1 and J is TRBJ2-5; D unclear. Per the germline V gene, CDR1 is MGHRA and CDR2 is YSYEKL. V was shortened by 2 bases and J by 5 bases, with 9 bases between the two germline ends. The length of the CDR3 is 13 residues. The CDR3 DNA is TGCGCCAGCAGCCAATTGGGTCGGGAGACCCAGTACTTC. This translates into CASSQLGRETQYF.

Comments on this clonotype: An end of the junction does not agree with germline; a read error may underlie this. The genes are TRBV24-1 and TRBJ2-1, with TRBD1 as a possible D gene (5 bases). Germline CDR1 is KGHDR and CDR2 is SFDVKD. The CDR3 consists of 15 residues. In DNA, the CDR3 is TGTGCCACCAGCGATTTGAGTAGCCAGGACAATGAGCAGTGCTTC. Translated, it gives CATSDLSSQDNEQCF.

V and J are TRBV27 and TRBJ1-2; 7 bases match TRBD1. Losses at the gene ends were 4 bases for V and 9 bases for J; bases not matched to a gene: 14. Per the germline V gene, CDR1 is MNHEY and CDR2 is SMNVEV (reference sequence). The CDR3 length is 15 residues. The CDR3 spells CASSSTGIGFGSYTF. CDR3 coding DNA: TGTGCCAGCAGTTCGACAGGGATTGGCTTCGGAAGCTACACCTTC.

As for this clonotype: This clone may be a read error of a much larger clone one base away. V usage is TRBV4-1 and J usage is TRBJ1-2; possibly TRBD1 for D (5 bases). V lost 1 base, J lost 4 bases, and 16 bases lay in between. The CDR3 loop spans 16 amino acids. Germline-derived CDR1 and CDR2 are MGHRA and YSYEKL. The CDR3 DNA sequence: TGCGCCAGCAGCCAAGGATCATACGGGGACCCCTATGGCTACACCTTC. Its protein is CASSQGSYGDPYGYTF.

V is TRBV9 and J is TRBJ2-1; tentative D call: TRBD1 (6 bases). Deletions cut 4 bases from V and 8 bases from J, with 16 bases between. The germline CDR1 and CDR2 sequences are SGDLS and YYNGEE. This CDR3 contains 14 residues. For the CDR3, the DNA is TGTGCCAGCAGCCCCAGTACAGGGCGAGATGAGCAGTTCTTC. Translating it yields CASSPSTGRDEQFF.

This clonotype was seen a handful of times. The chain uses TRBV20-1 and TRBJ2-1, with 11 positions matching TRBD2. The V gene's germline CDR1 is DFQATT and CDR2 SNEGSKA (reference sequence). V was pared by 0 bases and J by 3 bases, with 7 bases of the junction left unmatched. The CDR3 totals 17 residues. Here the CDR3 DNA reads TGCAGTGCTAGAGATCCCACTAGCGGGAGTTTCTACAATGAGCAGTTCTTC. This sequence encodes CSARDPTSGSFYNEQFF.

This clonotype was seen a few times. The chain employs TRBV2 and TRBJ2-5, with a tentative D call TRBD2 (6 bases). Between the trimmed V and J ends, which lost 5 bases and 2 bases, there was a span of 12 bases. This CDR3 region has 14 residues. Per the germline V gene, CDR1 is SNHLY and CDR2 is FYNNEI. CDR3 coding DNA: TGTGCCAGCAGTCCTACACTAGCTCAAGAGACCCAGTACTTC. It is translated as CASSPTLAQETQYF.

This clonotype was recorded a few times. The J gene is TRBJ2-3, the V gene TRBV20-1, with a weak D call TRBD2 (7 bases). V was trimmed by 3 bases and J by 2 bases, leaving 12 bases between them. Germline V CDR1 and CDR2: DFQATT, SNEGSKA (reference sequence). The CDR3 spans 14 residues. Written as DNA, the CDR3 is TGCAGTGCTAGTTACGCGGGGGCCACAGATACGCAGTATTTT. It specifies CSASYAGATDTQYF.

There are a few counts of this clonotype. V usage is TRBV28 and J usage is TRBJ2-3, with a possible D match to TRBD2 (6 bases). CDR3 length: 15 amino acids. The germline V gene has CDR1 MDHEN and CDR2 SYDVKM. The ends were cut back, 2 bases at V and 2 bases at J, with 11 bases in the middle. In nucleotides, the CDR3 is TGTGCCAGCAGTTTAGGCGGGATAGTCACAGATACGCAGTATTTT. Protein product: CASSLGGIVTDTQYF.

This clonotype was detected only a few times. This rearrangement joins TRBV6-1 to TRBJ2-7; TRBD1 aligns across 8 bases. Germline V gene sequence: CDR1 MNHNS, CDR2 SASEGT. With 11 bases clipped from V and 4 bases from J, the junction kept 16 bases outside the gene matches. This CDR3 is 15 amino acids long. Written as DNA, the CDR3 is TGTGCCGGAAAAAGGCAGGGGGCTTTTCGTTACGAGCAGTACTTC. This gives the protein CAGKRQGAFRYEQYF.

This clonotype was observed many times. The V call is TRBV3-1, the J call TRBJ2-5, with D unclear. V lost 4 bases to trimming and J lost 5 bases, with 14 bases between them. This CDR3 contains 14 residues. Per the germline V gene, CDR1 is LGHDT and CDR2 is YNNKEL (reference sequence). Written as DNA, the CDR3 is TGTGCCAGCAGCCCAAGCCGCTCCAGGGAGACCCAGTACTTC. Protein sequence: CASSPSRSRETQYF.

The chain uses TRBV10-3 and TRBJ2-3, with 10 nucleotides matching TRBD2. The CDR3 contains 15 residues. V lost 10 bases and J lost 0; bases outside the gene matches: 7. The V gene's germline CDR1 is ENHRY and CDR2 SYGVKD. CDR3 bases: TGTGCCAACGGAATGACTAGCGGGAGCACAGATACGCAGTATTTT. It encodes CANGMTSGSTDTQYF.

The gene calls are TRBV20-1 and TRBJ2-1; either TRBD1 or TRBD2 may fit D (5 bases each). This CDR3 is 14 amino acids long. Germline V CDR1 and CDR2: DFQATT, SNEGSKA (reference sequence). V dropped 7 bases and J dropped 4 bases, with 17 bases sitting between them. The CDR3 here is CSVSTGTKYNEQFF. CDR3 DNA sequence: TGCAGTGTCTCGACCGGGACGAAGTACAATGAGCAGTTCTTC.

This clonotype was counted once. The CDR3 nucleotides read TGTGCCAGCTCACCAGCCAAGAGCGGGAGGGATGGCAATGAGCAGTTCTTC. Translating it yields CASSPAKSGRDGNEQFF. The chain joins TRBV18 to TRBJ2-1; 10 bases agree with TRBD2. The CDR3 sequence is 17 residues long. Germline V CDR1 and CDR2: KGHSH, LQKENI. The V and J ends lost 2 bases and 6 bases, in that order; junction bases with no gene match: 10.

This chain joins TRBV12-3 or TRBV12-4 and TRBJ1-2; the match to TRBD1 covers 9 bases. The CDR3 loop spans 14 amino acids. With 5 bases clipped from V and 7 bases from J, the junction kept 8 bases outside the gene matches. The CDR3 here is CASSPGTGSGGYTF. CDR3 nucleotides: TGTGCCAGCAGTCCCGGGACAGGGAGTGGTGGCTACACCTTC.